This T cell receptor (beta chain) came from a study of T-cell memory formation after mild COVID-19. Between the trimmed V and J ends, which lost 5 bases and 2 bases, there was a span of 15 bases. The CDR3 covers 14 residues. The germline V gene encodes CDR1 DFQATT and CDR2 SNEGSKA (reference sequence). Employing constant-segment primers, 5'RACE generated TCR alpha and TCR beta cDNA libraries bearing sample barcodes and UMIs. TCRdb reprocessed the 5' RACE reads with MiXCR, giving one entry per CDR3 protein. The table records some 120,000 distinct CDR3 sequences, around 6.3% of them present only once. Source material: PBMCs or a T cell subset sorted from them (not recorded which). J is TRBJ1-1 and V is TRBV20-1; D is ambiguous. The sequence came from an adult woman who had mild COVID-19 (a few samples of this study predate the infection). Cell type and time point are not known. As DNA, the CDR3 is TGCAGTGCTGCGGGGTTGGGAGCCAACACTGAAGCTTTCTTT. It encodes CSAAGLGANTEAFF.